A single T cell receptor (beta chain) is shown here with its context. Libraries were prepared by immunoSEQ multiplex PCR; TCRdb keeps only in-frame clonotypes and omits some of them. The profile covers about 180,000 clones, with 89% appearing a single time and about 1.9% taken by the ten largest. The sample comes from a study of blood T cell repertoires in COVID-19. The sequencing sample was made of peripheral blood. The TCR originated in a man between 18 and 29 years old who had recovered from COVID-19.

CDR3 amino acids: CASSYGDRVFWYGYTF. CDR3 bases: TGTGCCAGCAGTTACGGCGACAGGGTGTTTTGGTATGGCTACACCTTC. The V gene is TRBV6-2 or TRBV6-3, the J gene TRBJ1-2; TRBD1 agrees at 7 bases. The CDR3 extends over 16 amino acids. V lost 2 bases and J lost 5; bases outside the gene matches: 11. Germline-derived CDR1 and CDR2 are MNHEY and SVGEGT.